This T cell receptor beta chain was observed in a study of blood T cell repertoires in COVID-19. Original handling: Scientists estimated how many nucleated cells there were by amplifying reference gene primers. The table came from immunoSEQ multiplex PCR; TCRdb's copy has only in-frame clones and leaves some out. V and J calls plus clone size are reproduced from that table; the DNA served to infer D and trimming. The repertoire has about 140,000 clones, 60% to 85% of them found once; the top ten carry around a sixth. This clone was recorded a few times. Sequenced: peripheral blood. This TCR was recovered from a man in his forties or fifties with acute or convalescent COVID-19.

DNA of the CDR3: TGTGCCAGCAGCGCCTTACAGGGTTCATTGGGCACCGGGGAGCTGTTTTTT. Protein sequence: CASSALQGSLGTGELFF. The V gene is TRBV9, the J gene TRBJ2-2; D is perhaps TRBD1 (6 bases). V lost 3 bases and J 4 bases, leaving 19 bases between the germline ends. CDR3 length: 17 residues. Germline V gives CDR1 SGDLS, CDR2 YYNGEE.